This T cell receptor (beta chain) stems from a study of cytomegalovirus exposure and HLA in healthy donors. PCR amplification relied on 60 Vbeta primers (plus 13 Jbeta primers). Produced via immunoSEQ multiplex PCR; TCRdb's table is partial and in-frame only. The sample contains about 140,000 clones, over 60% of which appear only once. Worth noting for this clone: Antigen specificity is unknown.

The CDR3 sequence is 16 residues long. CDR1 MGHRA and CDR2 YSYEKL come from the germline V gene. Unmatched junction bases numbered 9, after V lost 4 bases and J lost 6 bases. General study findings and limits: Near-uniform donor sequencing depth was presumed by presence/absence analyses. Later analysis suggested most CMV-associated TCR beta chains were HLA-restricted.

The rearrangement uses TRBV4-1 and TRBJ2-2; 9 bases map to TRBD2. Sequencing was performed on PBMCs. This receptor was taken from a male donor in good health and CMV-seropositive. Here the CDR3 DNA reads TGCGCCAGCAGCCGACTAGCGGCTAAGGGGGCCGGGGAGCTGTTTTTT. Protein: CASSRLAAKGAGELFF.